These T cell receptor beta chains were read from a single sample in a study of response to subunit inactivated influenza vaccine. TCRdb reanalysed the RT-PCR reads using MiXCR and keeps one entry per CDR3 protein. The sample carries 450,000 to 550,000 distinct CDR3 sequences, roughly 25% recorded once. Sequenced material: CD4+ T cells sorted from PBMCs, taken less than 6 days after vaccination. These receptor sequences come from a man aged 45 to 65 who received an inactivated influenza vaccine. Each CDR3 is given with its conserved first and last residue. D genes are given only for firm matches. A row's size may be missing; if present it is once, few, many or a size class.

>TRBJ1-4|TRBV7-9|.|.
TGTGCCAGCAGCGCGCTAACAGGGATCGGTGAAAAACTGTTTTTT
CASSALTGIGEKLFF
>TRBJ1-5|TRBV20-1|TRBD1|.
TGCAGTGCTAGTGAGGGGGCAAACAATCAGCCCCAGCATTTT
CSASEGANNQPQHF
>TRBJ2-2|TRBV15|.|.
TGTGCCACCAGCAGAGTTCGGACCCCGGTGGCCGGGGAGCTGTTTTTT
CATSRVRTPVAGELFF
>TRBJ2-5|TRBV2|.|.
TGTGCCAGCAGTGGACTCAAAGAGACCCAGTACTTC
CASSGLKETQYF
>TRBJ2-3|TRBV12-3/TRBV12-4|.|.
TGTGCCAGCAGTCCGCCTACCCTGGGGGCAGATACGCAGTATTTT
CASSPPTLGADTQYF
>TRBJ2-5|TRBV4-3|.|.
TGCGCCAGCAGCCAAGACTACGCCAGACAAGAGACCCAGTACTTC
CASSQDYARQETQYF
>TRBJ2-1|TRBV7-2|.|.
TGTGCCAGCAGCCCCCCGCGCCGAGAGCAGTTCTTC
CASSPPRREQFF
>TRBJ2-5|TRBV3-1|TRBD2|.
TGTGCCAGCAGCCAAGGACTCTCCGGGACTAGCGGTTCCAAGACCCAGTACTTC
CASSQGLSGTSGSKTQYF
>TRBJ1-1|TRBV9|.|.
TGTGCCAGCAGCGTAGAGGGGCGGGGAGGTGAAGCTTTCTTT
CASSVEGRGGEAFF
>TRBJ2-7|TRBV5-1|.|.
TGCGCCAGCTCTCCTAGGGGGGTCTCCTACGAGCAGTACTTC
CASSPRGVSYEQYF
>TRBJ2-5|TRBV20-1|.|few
TGCAGTGCTACCGACTCGGGGGGGCCAGGGGGAGAGACCCAGTACTTC
CSATDSGGPGGETQYF
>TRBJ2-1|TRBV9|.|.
TGTGCCAGCAGCTCTATTGGCGGGACAGAGCAGTTCTTC
CASSSIGGTEQFF
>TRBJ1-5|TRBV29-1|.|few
TGCAGCGTGTCCATGTCCGGTCCGAATAGCAATCAGCCCCAGCATTTT
CSVSMSGPNSNQPQHF
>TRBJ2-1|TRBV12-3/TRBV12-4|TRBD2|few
TGTGCCAGCAGTTTTACAGCGGGACTCTACAATGAGCAGTTCTTC
CASSFTAGLYNEQFF
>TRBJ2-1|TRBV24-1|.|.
TGTGCCACCAGTGATTTGCAGGGGCGAGGCGAGCAGTTCTTC
CATSDLQGRGEQFF
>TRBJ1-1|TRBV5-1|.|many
TGTGCCAGCAGTTTAGGGGGTGTAAGCACTGAAGCTTTCTTT
CASSLGGVSTEAFF
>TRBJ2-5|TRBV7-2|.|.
TGTGCCAGCAGCCCGCCCGGACCGCGGGAGACCCAGTACTTC
CASSPPGPRETQYF
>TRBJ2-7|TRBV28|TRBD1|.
TGTGCCAGCAGGGCGCCGGGACAGGGTTACGAGCAGTACTTC
CASRAPGQGYEQYF
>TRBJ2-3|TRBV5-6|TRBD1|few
TGTGCCAGCAGCACAGGGGTCCGGACAGATACGCAGTATTTT
CASSTGVRTDTQYF
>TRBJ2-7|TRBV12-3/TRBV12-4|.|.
TGTGCCAGCAGTTTAGGAGAAGGGCCCTACGAGCAGTACTTC
CASSLGEGPYEQYF
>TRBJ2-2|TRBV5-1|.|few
TGCGCCAGCAGCTTGGGGTCCAGGATAAACACCGGGGAGCTGTTTTTT
CASSLGSRINTGELFF
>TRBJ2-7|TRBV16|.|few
TGTGCCAGCAGCCTCCGGGGCAGAGGCGCTTACGAGCAGTACTTC
CASSLRGRGAYEQYF
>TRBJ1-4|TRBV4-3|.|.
TGCGCCAGCAGCCACGGGGGGCGCGTTGCAACTAATGAAAAACTGTTTTTT
CASSHGGRVATNEKLFF
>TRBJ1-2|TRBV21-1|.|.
TGTGCCAGCCCCGAATCGATGATTCCGTATGGCTACACCTTC
CASPESMIPYGYTF
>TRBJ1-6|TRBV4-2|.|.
TGTGCCAGCAGCCAAGATCTCCCAGGGATAAGGAATTCACCCCTCCACTTT
CASSQDLPGIRNSPLHF
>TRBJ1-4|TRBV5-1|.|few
TGCGCCAGCGGCCCCGGGGTTGGGGCAACTAATGAAAAACTGTTTTTT
CASGPGVGATNEKLFF
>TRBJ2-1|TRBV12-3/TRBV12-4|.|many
TGTGCCAGCAGACCGGGACGGAAGAGCAATGAGCAGTTCTTC
CASRPGRKSNEQFF
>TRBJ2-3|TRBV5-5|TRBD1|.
TGTGCCAGCAAGGACAGGGCCTCTAGCACAGATACGCAGTATTTT
CASKDRASSTDTQYF
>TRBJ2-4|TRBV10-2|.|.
TGCGCCAGCAGTGAGGTGGGATATGGGACCAAAAACATTCAGTACTTC
CASSEVGYGTKNIQYF
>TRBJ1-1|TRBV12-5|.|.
TGTGCTAGTGGGGGGGACGGAAACTGGGCTTTCTTT
CASGGDGNWAFF
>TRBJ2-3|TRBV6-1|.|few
TGTGCCAGCAGTGGGCTGGGACGGCCTGGGTTAGATACGCAGTATTTT
CASSGLGRPGLDTQYF
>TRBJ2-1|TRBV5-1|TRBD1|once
TGCGCCAGCAGCTTAGAAACAGGGGGCAATGAGCAGTTCTTC
CASSLETGGNEQFF
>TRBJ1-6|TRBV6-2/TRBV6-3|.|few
TGTGCCAGCAGGCTTTGGTGGGAGGAAGATTCACCCCTCCACTTT
CASRLWWEEDSPLHF
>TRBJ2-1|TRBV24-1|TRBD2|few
TGTGCCACCAGACGAGGGACTAGCAGCAATGAGCAGTTCTTC
CATRRGTSSNEQFF
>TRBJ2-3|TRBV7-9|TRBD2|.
TGTGCCAGCAGCACCGGGACTAGCGGGACCCATTGGGATACGCAGTATTTT
CASSTGTSGTHWDTQYF
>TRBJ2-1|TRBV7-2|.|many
TGTGCCAGCAGCCAGGGCACCTACAATGAGCAGTTCTTC
CASSQGTYNEQFF
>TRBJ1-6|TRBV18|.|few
TGTGCCAGCTCCGAGGGCAGCGACTCCCTCCACTTT
CASSEGSDSLHF
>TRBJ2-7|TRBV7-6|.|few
TGTGCCAGCAGTCGAGGGACGGGTATAGGTGAGCAGTACTTC
CASSRGTGIGEQYF
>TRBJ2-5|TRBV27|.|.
TGTGCCAGCAGTCCTAGAGGCCAGGCCCAAGAGACCCAGTACTTC
CASSPRGQAQETQYF
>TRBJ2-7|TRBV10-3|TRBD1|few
TGTGCCATCAGTGAAAACCGGGACAGGACCTACGAGCAGTACTTC
CAISENRDRTYEQYF
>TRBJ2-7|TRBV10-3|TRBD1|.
TGTGCCATCAGTGAGCGAGGACAGGGGGTCTACGAGCAGTACTTC
CAISERGQGVYEQYF
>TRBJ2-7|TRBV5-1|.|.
TGCGCCAGCAGCTTGGTCGCAGGGGATTACTACGAGCAGTACTTC
CASSLVAGDYYEQYF
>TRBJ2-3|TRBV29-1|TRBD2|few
TGCAGCGTTTCAGGGACTAGCGGGAGGCAGCGACCAAGCACAGATACGCAGTATTTT
CSVSGTSGRQRPSTDTQYF
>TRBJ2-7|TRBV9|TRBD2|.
TGTGCCAGCAGCGCTGGCGGGGGGCAAGCCTACGAGCAGTACTTC
CASSAGGGQAYEQYF
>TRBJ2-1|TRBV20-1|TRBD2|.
TGCAGTGCTAGCTTAGCGGGAGGTACCTACAATGAGCAGTTCTTC
CSASLAGGTYNEQFF
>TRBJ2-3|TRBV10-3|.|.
TGTGCCATCAGGATGGGGGCGACTACAGATACGCAGTATTTT
CAIRMGATTDTQYF
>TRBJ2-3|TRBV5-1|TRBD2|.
TGCGCCAGTAGACCGACGGACGCGGGAGGGCCCACAGATACGCAGTATTTT
CASRPTDAGGPTDTQYF
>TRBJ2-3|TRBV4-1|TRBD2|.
TGCGCCAGCAGCCACACTAGCGGTGGGGTAGATACGCAGTATTTT
CASSHTSGGVDTQYF
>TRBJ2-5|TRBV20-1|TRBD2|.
TGCAGTGCGACTCGGACTAGCGGGGGGGCCTCCTCGGGGACCCAGTACTTC
CSATRTSGGASSGTQYF
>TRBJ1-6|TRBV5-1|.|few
TGCGCCAGCAGCTTGGATGGCAGCTTCTCCTATAATTCACCCCTCCACTTT
CASSLDGSFSYNSPLHF
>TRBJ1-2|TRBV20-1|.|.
TGCAGTGCTCCTGAAGACTATGGCTACACCTTC
CSAPEDYGYTF
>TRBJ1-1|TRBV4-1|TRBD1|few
TGCGCCAGCAGCCAACGGGGACAGTTCCCTGAAGCTTTCTTT
CASSQRGQFPEAFF